The 7 T cell receptor beta chains presented below share a single source sample, sequenced in a study of control samples from healthy donors and cancer patients. The protocol was immunoSEQ multiplex PCR, while the TCRdb copy is restricted to in-frame clones and leaves out a portion. Of 150,000 to 160,000 clones in the sample, 93% were seen once. Sequenced material: blood. Source of these receptors: a man in his fifties or sixties in good health.

This chain uses TRBV11-3 with TRBJ1-1; no clear D. CDR1 is SGHNT, CDR2 YENEEA, per germline. The CDR3 is made up of 13 amino acids. V was shortened by 4 bases and J by 10 bases, with 16 bases between the two germline ends. The CDR3 DNA is TGTGCCAGCAGCTCCTATGGATCGGATTTAGCTTTCTTT. Its protein is CASSSYGSDLAFF.

The CDR3 spells CASSLAADYNEQFF. DNA for the CDR3: TGCGCCAGCAGCTTGGCGGCAGACTACAATGAGCAGTTCTTC. The chain combines TRBV5-1 with TRBJ2-1; D ambiguous. Germline assignment: CDR1 SGHRS and CDR2 YFSETQ. The CDR3 has 14 residues. Trimming removed 0 bases at V and 3 bases at J, with 7 bases between.

The rearrangement uses TRBV10-3 and TRBJ2-5; 8 bases align to TRBD1. The V gene's germline CDR1 is ENHRY and CDR2 SYGVKD. The CDR3 is 13 residues long. The J segment lost 2 bases and the V segment lost 8 bases, leaving 4 bases of the junction unmatched. The CDR3 DNA reads as TGTGCCATCGCAGGGGGCGGACAAGAGACCCAGTACTTC. As protein: CAIAGGGQETQYF.

V is TRBV5-1 and J is TRBJ1-2; 9 nucleotides match TRBD1. CDR3 length equals 14 residues. The V and J ends lost 4 bases and 4 bases, in that order; junction bases with no gene match: 5. The germline V gene has CDR1 SGHRS and CDR2 YFSETQ. This CDR3 reads CASSAGTGFYGYTF. The CDR3, as DNA: TGCGCCAGCAGCGCAGGGACAGGGTTCTATGGCTACACCTTC.

V gene TRBV18 combines with J gene TRBJ2-2; D is tentatively TRBD1 or TRBD2 (5 bases each). CDR1 is KGHSH and CDR2 is LQKENI in the germline V gene. The CDR3 covers 14 residues. V was trimmed by 3 bases and J by 4 bases, leaving 9 bases between them. The CDR3 reads CASSPGPATGELFF. CDR3 coding DNA: TGTGCCAGCTCACCGGGACCTGCCACCGGGGAGCTGTTTTTT.

The chain is built from TRBV24-1 and TRBJ2-3; 9 nucleotides line up with TRBD2. The CDR3 runs to 17 residues. J lost 6 bases, V lost 1 base, and 10 bases had no gene match. Germline CDR1 and CDR2: KGHDR and SFDVKD. The CDR3 coding sequence is TGTGCCACCAGTGATTTAAGCGGGAGGCCCGTCCGGGATACGCAGTATTTT. Residues: CATSDLSGRPVRDTQYF.

The chain uses TRBV14 and TRBJ1-1, with a weak D call TRBD1 (6 bases). Germline-derived CDR1 and CDR2 are SGHDN and FVKESK. Trimming stripped 0 bases from V and 1 base from J, with 9 bases between. The CDR3 runs 15 residues. The CDR3 sequence: CASSQDPRGNTEAFF. CDR3 bases: TGTGCCAGCAGCCAAGATCCCAGGGGGAACACTGAAGCTTTCTTT. Supplemented by reference TRBV14 and TRBJ1-1, the full variable domain reads EAGVTQFPSHSVIEKGQTVTLRCDPISGHDNLYWYRRVMGKEIKFLLHFVKESKQDESGMPNNRFLAERTGGTYSTLKVQPAELEDSGVYFCASSQDPRGNTEAFFGQGTRLTVV.